This TCR beta chain appears in the sequencing data of a study of PD-L1 blockade in urothelial cancer. Looking at the study overall: Between 0 and 3 prior chemotherapy regimens had been given to patients.

Locally advanced or metastatic urothelial carcinoma was present in patients. Germline-derived CDR1 and CDR2 are MDHEN and SYDVKM. V lost 0 bases to trimming and J lost 3 bases; unmatched junction nucleotides: 1. There are 16 residues in the CDR3. TCRdb's copy holds only in-frame clones and misses some; the assay was immunoSEQ multiplex PCR. There are about 52,000 clones in the sample; about 80% occur only once, and 3.6% lies in the top ten. The clonotype originates from a man aged 65 to 85 with urothelial cancer. The chain has TRBV28 and TRBJ2-1; 11 bases align to TRBD1. Sequenced material: PBMCs, taken around atezolizumab (anti-PD-L1) treatment. CDR3 residues: CASSLWGQGGYNEQFF. The CDR3 region has the DNA TGTGCCAGCAGTTTATGGGGACAGGGGGGCTACAATGAGCAGTTCTTC.